The 27 T cell receptor beta chains below come from one sample, sequenced in a study of blood T cell repertoires in COVID-19. Method: immunoSEQ multiplex PCR; TCRdb's copy keeps in-frame clones and lacks some. The sample has under 200,000 clones, over 90% seen once. Material for sequencing was peripheral blood. The receptor source for this set is a man aged 50-59 years with acute or convalescent COVID-19.

The J gene is TRBJ2-5, the V gene TRBV10-3, with TRBD2 matching over 10 bases. CDR3 size: 17 residues. With V trimmed by 2 bases and J by 1 base, 7 bases remained unmatched. The V gene's germline CDR1 is ENHRY and CDR2 SYGVKD. As DNA, the CDR3 is TGTGCCATCAGTGAGGGAGTCCTAGCGGGGGCCCAAGAGACCCAGTACTTC. Encoded protein: CAISEGVLAGAQETQYF.

V usage is TRBV7-9 and J usage is TRBJ2-3, with 7 nucleotides matching TRBD1. Germline V gives CDR1 SEHNR, CDR2 FQNEAQ (reference sequence). CDR3 length: 15 residues. V lost 3 bases to trimming and J lost 4 bases; unmatched junction nucleotides: 7. The CDR3 sequence: CASSFTGQEADTQYF. CDR3 bases: TGTGCCAGCAGCTTCACCGGACAGGAGGCAGATACGCAGTATTTT.

This clone was recorded once. The rearrangement links TRBV5-1 to TRBJ2-7, with a weak D call TRBD1 (6 bases). This CDR3 region has 16 residues. The germline CDR1 and CDR2 sequences are SGHRS and YFSETQ. Trimming took off 4 bases at V and 1 base at J, with 18 bases between the two ends. The CDR3 loop reads CASSDDDRSESYEQYF. In nucleotides, the CDR3 is TGCGCCAGCAGCGATGACGACAGGTCAGAATCCTACGAGCAGTACTTC. The variable domain in full, completed from reference TRBV5-1 and TRBJ2-7, reads KAGVTQTPRYLIKTRGQQVTLSCSPISGHRSVSWYQQTPGQGLQFLFEYFSETQRNKGNFPGRFSGRQFSNSRSEMNVSTLELGDSALYLCASSDDDRSESYEQYFGPGTRLTVT.

The chain recombines TRBV7-3 with TRBJ2-1, with D tentatively TRBD2 (6 bases). Germline CDR1 SGHTA, CDR2 FQGTGA. CDR3 length: 15 amino acids. The V end lost 2 bases, the J end lost 8 bases, and 16 bases lay between the germline ends. DNA of the CDR3: TGTGCCAGCAGCTTAGAACTAGCTCTCTCGGATGAGCAGTTCTTC. Its translation: CASSLELALSDEQFF. The full variable domain, completed using reference TRBV7-3 and TRBJ2-1, is GAGVSQTPSNKVTEKGKYVELRCDPISGHTALYWYRQSLGQGPEFLIYFQGTGAADDSGLPNDRFFAVRPEGSVSTLKIQRTERGDSAVYLCASSLELALSDEQFFGPGTRLTVL.

This clone was counted once. The V gene is TRBV6-2 or TRBV6-3, the J gene TRBJ2-7; D may be TRBD2 (5 bases). V lost 5 bases, J lost 4 bases, and 18 bases lay in between. Germline-derived CDR1 and CDR2 are MNHEY and SVGEGT. The CDR3 totals 15 residues. This CDR3 reads CASSRTGRGIYEQYV. CDR3 nucleotides: TGTGCCAGCAGTCGGACTGGCCGGGGAATTTACGAGCAGTACGTC.

V gene TRBV5-1 combines with J gene TRBJ2-7; D uncertain. Looked up from germline, CDR1 is SGHRS and CDR2 is YFSETQ. V was pared by 2 bases and J by 5 bases, with 8 bases between. The CDR3 covers 12 residues. The chain's CDR3 is CASSFLQDEQYF. The CDR3 bases are TGCGCCAGCAGCTTTCTGCAGGACGAGCAGTACTTC. Using reference TRBV5-1 and TRBJ2-7 for the parts outside the CDR3, the full variable domain is KAGVTQTPRYLIKTRGQQVTLSCSPISGHRSVSWYQQTPGQGLQFLFEYFSETQRNKGNFPGRFSGRQFSNSRSEMNVSTLELGDSALYLCASSFLQDEQYFGPGTRLTVT.

This chain links TRBV9 with TRBJ1-2, with 8 bases that match TRBD1. From germline, CDR1 is SGDLS and CDR2 YYNGEE. V shed 7 bases and J 8 bases; nucleotides not matched to a gene: 7. The CDR3 is 12 residues long. The CDR3 DNA follows: TGTGCCAGCCTGAGGACAGGGAGAGGCTACACCTTC. It translates to CASLRTGRGYTF.

The chain employs TRBV19 and TRBJ2-5; TRBD2 aligns across 10 bases. Germline V gene data show CDR1 as LNHDA and CDR2 as SQIVND (reference sequence). The CDR3 extends over 15 amino acids. V dropped 5 bases and J dropped 1; count of bases not matched to a gene: 4. For the CDR3, the DNA is TGTGCCAGTAGTCCGAGCGGGAGGGCCCAAGAGACCCAGTACTTC. This encodes CASSPSGRAQETQYF.

The chain employs TRBV29-1 and TRBJ2-5, with D possibly being TRBD1 (6 bases). There are 13 residues in the CDR3. Germline values: CDR1 SQVTM, CDR2 ANQGSEA. The V and J ends lost 4 bases and 1 base respectively, with 10 bases between them. The chain's CDR3 is CSVVRTAQETQYF. CDR3 in DNA: TGCAGCGTTGTGAGGACAGCCCAAGAGACCCAGTACTTC.

The chain employs TRBV28 and TRBJ1-5; 8 positions agree with TRBD1. The V segment lost 7 bases and the J segment 1 base; nucleotides outside the gene matches: 9. The CDR3 consists of 16 residues. Germline V lookup: CDR1 MDHEN, CDR2 SYDVKM. Written as DNA, the CDR3 is TGTGCCAGCATCCCCATACAGGGGGTCAGCAATCAGCCCCAGCATTTT. This gives the protein CASIPIQGVSNQPQHF.

The J gene is TRBJ1-1, the V gene TRBV7-9; 8 bases are a match to TRBD1. J gave up 5 bases and V 5 bases, and 7 bases lay outside the gene matches. Looked up from germline, CDR1 is SEHNR and CDR2 is FQNEAQ (reference sequence). The CDR3 spans 14 residues. The CDR3 loop is CASSVAQGATEAFF. CDR3 nucleotide sequence: TGTGCCAGCAGCGTTGCGCAGGGGGCTACTGAAGCTTTCTTT.

This rearrangement joins TRBV7-2 to TRBJ1-2; 7 bases match TRBD1. Germline V gene data show CDR1 as SGHTA and CDR2 as FQGNSA. The trim removed 3 bases at V and 0 bases at J, leaving 4 bases unmatched. CDR3 length: 15 residues. The CDR3 sequence: CASSLRTGPNYGYTF. The CDR3 DNA reads TGTGCCAGCAGCTTGAGGACAGGTCCTAACTATGGCTACACCTTC.

This clone was counted a few times. The J gene is TRBJ1-2, the V gene TRBV6-1; D is possibly TRBD1 (5 bases). Trimming cost V 2 bases and J 8 bases, with 9 bases left between them. The CDR3 has 12 amino acids. The V gene's germline CDR1 is MNHNS and CDR2 SASEGT. CDR3 region: CASSERGFGYTF. Written as DNA, the CDR3 is TGTGCCAGCAGTGAAAGGGGCTTCGGCTACACCTTC.

J is TRBJ1-2 and V is TRBV9; D is perhaps TRBD1 (5 bases). Trimming pared 1 base from V and 0 bases from J, leaving 10 bases between. CDR1 and CDR2 from the germline V gene are SGDLS and YYNGEE. The CDR3 contains 15 residues. The CDR3 coding sequence is TGTGCCAGCAGCGTAAGGGACTCAGCTAACTATGGCTACACCTTC. It encodes CASSVRDSANYGYTF.

V gene TRBV7-8 combines with J gene TRBJ2-3; D might be TRBD2 (7 bases). V was clipped by 2 bases and J by 2 bases, with 23 bases between them. From germline, CDR1 is SGHVS and CDR2 FQNEAQ. The CDR3 totals 19 residues. As DNA, the CDR3 is TGTGCCAGCAGCTTAATCCCAACCAGAGGGAGGGGGGCCACAGATACGCAGTATTTT. Translation gives CASSLIPTRGRGATDTQYF.

The chain carries TRBV2 and TRBJ2-1, with 8 bases fitting TRBD2. J gave up 8 bases and V 8 bases, and 11 bases lay outside the gene matches. The CDR3 length is 14 residues. Germline V CDR1 and CDR2: SNHLY, FYNNEI. CDR3 DNA: TGTGCCAGCGGGGCGGGGGGACCGGTGGATGAGCAGTTCTTC. It yields the protein CASGAGGPVDEQFF.

The V and J genes are TRBV15 and TRBJ1-4; TRBD1 is a possible D gene (6 bases). Germline V gives CDR1 LNHNV, CDR2 YYDKDF (reference sequence). V was cut by 3 bases and J by 8 bases, with 13 bases left in between. This CDR3 comprises 14 residues. The CDR3 sequence: CATSSLDSGEKLFF. As DNA, the CDR3 is TGTGCCACCAGCAGTTTGGACAGTGGGGAAAAACTGTTTTTT.

V usage is TRBV27 and J usage is TRBJ2-6; 11 bases match TRBD1. V was clipped by 8 bases and J by 4 bases; unmatched bases: 7. CDR1 and CDR2 from the germline V gene are MNHEY and SMNVEV (reference sequence). The CDR3 loop spans 16 amino acids. Here the CDR3 DNA reads TGTGCCAGCGCCCGGACAGGGGGCTCAGGGGCCAACGTCCTGACTTTC. The encoded protein is CASARTGGSGANVLTF. Supplemented by reference TRBV27 and TRBJ2-6, the full variable domain reads EAQVTQNPRYLITVTGKKLTVTCSQNMNHEYMSWYRQDPGLGLRQIYYSMNVEVTDKGDVPEGYKVSRKEKRNFPLILESPSPNQTSLYFCASARTGGSGANVLTFGAGSRLTVL.

This chain joins TRBV7-3 and TRBJ2-3; tentative D call: TRBD1 (6 bases). The CDR3 consists of 14 residues. V dropped 5 bases and J dropped 2 bases, with 11 bases sitting between them. Germline CDR1 and CDR2: SGHTA and FQGTGA. Here the CDR3 reads CASSLGTNTDTQYF. CDR3 coding DNA: TGTGCCAGCAGCCTTGGGACAAACACAGATACGCAGTATTTT.

The chain links TRBV5-1 to TRBJ1-1; weak D call: TRBD1 (5 bases). The germline gives CDR1 SGHRS, CDR2 YFSETQ. Trimming shortened V by 3 bases and J by 4 bases, and 16 bases separated the two germline ends. The CDR3 length is 15 residues. CDR3 sequence reads: CASSYAGPRGTEAFF. As DNA, the CDR3 is TGCGCCAGCAGCTACGCGGGACCCCGCGGCACTGAAGCTTTCTTT.

The J gene is TRBJ1-3, the V gene TRBV13, with 10 bases identical to TRBD1. This CDR3 is 16 amino acids long. Germline V gives CDR1 PRHDT, CDR2 FYEKMQ (reference sequence). Trimming cost V 5 bases and J 4 bases; bases outside gene matches: 8. CDR3 in amino acids: CASSRGQGVEGNTIYF. The CDR3 DNA reads as TGTGCCAGCAGCCGCGGACAGGGGGTTGAGGGAAACACCATATATTTT.

This sequence joins TRBV9 and TRBJ2-3, with TRBD2 matching over 10 bases. Germline loops: CDR1 SGDLS, CDR2 YYNGEE. With V trimmed by 3 bases and J by 6 bases, 4 bases remained unmatched. CDR3 length equals 14 residues. CDR3 sequence reads: CASSASGGRDTQYF. The DNA of the CDR3 is TGTGCCAGCAGCGCTAGCGGGGGCAGGGATACGCAGTATTTT.

This clone was counted a single time. The chain links TRBV7-2 to TRBJ2-7; possibly TRBD1 for D (5 bases). Germline lookup yields CDR1 SGHTA and CDR2 FQGNSA. The CDR3 length is 15 residues. The V end lost 3 bases, the J end lost 3 bases, and 15 bases lay between the germline ends. The CDR3 DNA follows: TGTGCCAGCAGCTTGGTGGCAGGGCCCCTCTACGAGCAGTACGTC. Encoded protein: CASSLVAGPLYEQYV.

This clone was counted only a few times. The rearrangement uses TRBV19 and TRBJ1-2; TRBD1 agrees at 8 bases. The V gene end was trimmed by 5 bases and the J gene end by 1 base; junction bases not matched to a gene: 6. This CDR3 is 15 amino acids long. Germline values: CDR1 LNHDA, CDR2 SQIVND (reference sequence). CDR3 nucleotide sequence: TGTGCCAGTAGTCCCAGGACAGGGAATAACTATGGCTACACCTTC. Translated: CASSPRTGNNYGYTF.

The chain joins TRBV6-2 or TRBV6-3 to TRBJ1-2; D is unresolved. CDR3 length: 15 amino acids. Trimming removed 0 bases at V and 4 bases at J, with 12 bases between. The germline V gene has CDR1 MNHEY and CDR2 SVGEGT. The CDR3 is CASSYSMEDFYGYTF. In DNA, the CDR3 is TGTGCCAGCAGTTACTCGATGGAGGACTTCTATGGCTACACCTTC.

The rearrangement joins TRBV4-3 to TRBJ1-2; 10 bases agree with TRBD1. Trimming removed 1 base from V and 3 bases from J; junction bases left unmatched: 5. This CDR3 comprises 16 residues. CDR1 LGHNA and CDR2 YSLEER come from the germline V gene. CDR3 in amino acids: CASSQGETGGYYGYTF. CDR3 DNA sequence: TGCGCCAGCAGCCAAGGGGAGACAGGGGGCTACTATGGCTACACCTTC.

The V gene is TRBV18, the J gene TRBJ1-4; 7 bases fit TRBD1. This CDR3 region has 15 residues. The junction had 7 bases not matched to a gene; V was cut back by 2 bases and J by 7 bases. The germline V gene encodes CDR1 KGHSH and CDR2 LQKENI. As DNA, the CDR3 is TGTGCCAGCTCACCATCGGCAGGGGGTAGTGAAAAACTGTTTTTT. This codes for CASSPSAGGSEKLFF.